These 8 T cell receptor beta chains originate from one sample sequenced in a study of cytomegalovirus exposure and HLA in healthy donors. The PCR employed 60 Vbeta primers together with 13 Jbeta primers. Clones were read by immunoSEQ multiplex PCR, and TCRdb kept only the in-frame ones, dropping some. Of roughly 120,000 clones in the sample, 67% were seen once. Material for sequencing was PBMCs. The receptors here all came from a man aged 18 to 30 in good health and CMV-seropositive.

CDR3 sequence reads: CASSVGSHFSGNTIYF. CDR3 in DNA: TGTGCCTCCTCTGTGGGCAGCCACTTCTCTGGAAACACCATATATTTT. The chain joins TRBV30 to TRBJ1-3, with D uncertain. V lost 7 bases and J 0 bases, leaving 19 bases between the germline ends. The germline V gene encodes CDR1 GTSNPN and CDR2 SVGIG (reference sequence). CDR3 length equals 16 residues.

The rearrangement links TRBV7-2 to TRBJ2-7; TRBD1 aligns across 7 bases. The junction had 4 bases not matched to a gene; V was cut back by 5 bases and J by 0 bases. The germline CDR1 and CDR2 sequences are SGHTA and FQGNSA. The CDR3 extends over 14 amino acids. The CDR3 protein is CASSKPGGSYEQYF. CDR3 sequence (DNA): TGTGCCAGCAGCAAGCCAGGGGGCTCCTACGAGCAGTACTTC.

This chain joins TRBV7-8 and TRBJ2-7; 8 bases agree with TRBD1. This CDR3 has 14 amino acids. Germline-derived CDR1 and CDR2 are SGHVS and FQNEAQ. V was pared by 5 bases and J by 6 bases, with 9 bases of the junction left unmatched. Written as DNA, the CDR3 is TGTGCCAGCAGCCTTCGGGACAGGAGGGGCGAGCAGTACGTC. It specifies CASSLRDRRGEQYV.

The chain couples TRBV28 to TRBJ2-4; D is perhaps TRBD1 (6 bases). V was trimmed by 2 bases and J by 5 bases, leaving 10 bases between them. In germline, CDR1 is MDHEN, CDR2 SYDVKM. There are 14 residues in the CDR3. The CDR3 DNA follows: TGTGCCAGCAGTTTACAGGGGACCCAAAACATTCAGTACTTC. Its translation is CASSLQGTQNIQYF. Using reference TRBV28 and TRBJ2-4 for the parts outside the CDR3, the full variable domain is DVKVTQSSRYLVKRTGEKVFLECVQDMDHENMFWYRQDPGLGLRLIYFSYDVKMKEKGDIPEGYSVSREKKERFSLILESASTNQTSMYLCASSLQGTQNIQYFGAGTRLSVL.

The chain joins TRBV4-1 to TRBJ2-2; 10 bases are shared with TRBD1. The trim removed 3 bases at V and 0 bases at J, leaving 10 bases unmatched. CDR1 MGHRA and CDR2 YSYEKL come from the germline V gene. The CDR3 is 19 amino acids. This CDR3 reads CASSQANPGQGSNTGELFF. The CDR3 DNA is TGCGCCAGCAGCCAGGCTAACCCGGGACAGGGGTCGAACACCGGGGAGCTGTTTTTT.

This rearrangement joins TRBV4-1 to TRBJ2-5, with D uncertain. CDR1 is MGHRA and CDR2 is YSYEKL in the germline V gene. V was pared by 1 base and J by 1 base, with 4 bases between. This CDR3 region has 13 residues. The CDR3 DNA follows: TGCGCCAGCAGCCAAGGGCCCCAAGAGACCCAGTACTTC. This translates into CASSQGPQETQYF.

The genes are TRBV27 and TRBJ2-3, with a tentative D call TRBD2 (6 bases). The V gene lost 4 bases and the J gene lost 5 bases, with 10 bases spanning the gap. This CDR3 is built from 13 residues. Looked up from germline, CDR1 is MNHEY and CDR2 is SMNVEV (reference sequence). CDR3 amino acids: CASSSSAGDTQYF. The CDR3 nucleotides read TGTGCCAGCAGTTCTAGCGCGGGAGATACGCAGTATTTT.

DNA of the CDR3: TGTGCCAGCAGCGTAGACGAGACGGGGGGGCAACCCTACGAGCAGTACTTC. It specifies CASSVDETGGQPYEQYF. V gene TRBV9 combines with J gene TRBJ2-7; 8 bases align to TRBD2. The germline V gene encodes CDR1 SGDLS and CDR2 YYNGEE. The CDR3 runs to 17 residues. V lost 0 bases and J lost 2; bases outside the gene matches: 10.